The 22 T cell receptor beta chains presented below share a single source sample, sequenced in a study of regulatory T cells in long-lasting Graves disease. As for time point: newly diagnosed GD, antithyroid drugs for less than 3 months. The authors made the TCR library using RNA they extracted from PBMCs. To make TCR beta libraries, researchers used iRepertoire HTBI primers and Arm-PCR of CDR3 regions. Using its own MiXCR run on the multiplex PCR reads, TCRdb lists one record per CDR3 protein. The data show about 350,000 distinct CDR3 sequences, 16% seen once. The sample was also reused in another study, on T cells in Graves' hyperthyroidism and ophthalmopathy.

Sequenced here: peripheral blood mononuclear cells (PBMCs), sampled at new diagnosis, from a patient treated with antithyroid drugs. All receptors come from a man in his forties with Graves disease.

This clonotype was found many times. The chain links TRBV20-1 to TRBJ1-4; D might be TRBD1 (5 bases). Per the germline V gene, CDR1 is DFQATT and CDR2 is SNEGSKA (reference sequence). The V gene lost 0 bases and the J gene lost 6 bases, with 11 bases spanning the gap. The CDR3 spans 14 residues. For the CDR3, the DNA is TGCAGTGCTAGAGATGTTCAGGGCTATGAAAAACTGTTTTTT. This codes for CSARDVQGYEKLFF.

In its sample, this clonotype was seen a few times. The chain links TRBV7-8 to TRBJ2-2, with 7 bases lining up with TRBD1. CDR1 SGHVS and CDR2 FQNEAQ come from the germline V gene. The CDR3 sequence is 16 residues long. With V trimmed by 7 bases and J by 11 bases, 19 bases remained unmatched. The CDR3, as DNA: TGTGCCAGCATCCCAACCGGGACAGCAGCACCGGGAGAGCTGTTTTTT. It is translated as CASIPTGTAAPGELFF.

Comment on this clonotype: Just one base apart from a much larger clone, this may be a read error. The chain joins TRBV11-2 to TRBJ2-3; D tentatively fits TRBD1 or TRBD2 (6 bases each). The CDR3 is 19 residues long. Per germline, CDR1 SGHAT and CDR2 FQNNGV. The V end lost 3 bases, the J end lost 0 bases, and 22 bases lay between the germline ends. The CDR3 coding sequence is TGTGCCAGCAGCTTGTTGGGGGCCCTAGTGGGGGGAAGCACAGATACGCAGTATTTT. Translation gives CASSLLGALVGGSTDTQYF.

V and J are TRBV7-2 and TRBJ1-2, with 7 positions matching TRBD1. The V gene end was trimmed by 5 bases and the J gene end by 10 bases; junction bases not matched to a gene: 7. There are 12 residues in the CDR3. Germline values: CDR1 SGHTA, CDR2 FQGNSA. The CDR3, as DNA: TGTGCCAGCAGCCAGACAGGGAGCGACTACACCTTC. Its translation: CASSQTGSDYTF.

The CDR3 DNA is TGTGCCAGCAGTTACTCGGGACTAGCGGGACTAACCCAGTACTTC. Translation gives CASSYSGLAGLTQYF. This chain joins TRBV6-2 or TRBV6-3 and TRBJ2-5, with TRBD2 matching 13 bases. V lost 0 bases, J lost 8 bases, and 3 bases stayed unmatched. This CDR3 contains 15 residues. CDR1 is MNHEY, CDR2 SVGEGT, per germline.

The chain couples TRBV7-2 to TRBJ1-1, with D possibly TRBD1 on 6 matching bases. This CDR3 contains 17 residues. Germline V gene sequence: CDR1 SGHTA, CDR2 FQGNSA. Trimming removed 1 base from V and 0 bases from J, with 15 bases in between. CDR3 nucleotides: TGTGCCAGCAGCTTAGTTGGGGGGGCGAGGGTGAACACTGAAGCTTTCTTT. Translation: CASSLVGGARVNTEAFF.

CDR3 residues: CASSVEGGEQFF. For the CDR3, the DNA is TGTGCCAGCAGCGTAGAGGGGGGGGAGCAGTTCTTC. The rearrangement uses TRBV9 and TRBJ2-1; a possible D gene is TRBD2 (7 bases). Trimming pared 0 bases from V and 10 bases from J, leaving 8 bases between. This CDR3 is built from 12 residues. CDR1 and CDR2 (germline): SGDLS, YYNGEE. Filled out from reference TRBV9 and TRBJ2-1, the complete variable domain reads DSGVTQTPKHLITATGQRVTLRCSPRSGDLSVYWYQQSLDQGLQFLIQYYNGEERAKGNILERFSAQQFPDLHSELNLSSLELGDSALYFCASSVEGGEQFFGPGTRLTVL.

The V and J genes are TRBV7-2 and TRBJ1-6; tentative D call: TRBD1 (6 bases). Between the trimmed V and J ends, which lost 2 bases and 10 bases, there was a span of 12 bases. Germline loops: CDR1 SGHTA, CDR2 FQGNSA. This CDR3 region has 14 residues. This CDR3 is CASSLMDRGSPLHF. In DNA form, the CDR3 reads TGTGCCAGCAGCTTAATGGACAGAGGATCACCCCTCCACTTT.

This clonotype was seen many times. The chain is built from TRBV6-1 and TRBJ1-1; 7 nucleotides match TRBD1. The CDR3 has 15 amino acids. Germline V CDR1 and CDR2: MNHNS, SASEGT. V shed 6 bases and J 2 bases; nucleotides not matched to a gene: 9. The CDR3 DNA reads as TGTGCCAGCAGGACTGCAGGGGGAGGCAACACTGAAGCTTTCTTT. It encodes CASRTAGGGNTEAFF.

There are a few counts of this clonotype. A read error is possible here, since a much larger clone lies one base away. The chain has TRBV3-1 and TRBJ2-1; 7 bases align to TRBD1. Gene TRBJ2-5 matches the end of the DNA better, so the J call may be wrong. Germline loops: CDR1 LGHDT, CDR2 YNNKEL (reference sequence). The CDR3 covers 14 residues. For the CDR3, the DNA is TGTGCCGGCAGCCAAGTACAGGGACAGGAGACCCAGTACTTC. Translated, it gives CAGSQVQGQETQYF.

This chain joins TRBV2 and TRBJ1-2; D remains unclear. Per germline, CDR1 SNHLY and CDR2 FYNNEI. This CDR3 region has 13 residues. Trimming removed 4 bases from V and 7 bases from J, with 13 bases in between. The CDR3 region has the DNA TGTGCCAGCAGTGTAGGAGTAGCTTCTGGCTACACCTTC. It yields the protein CASSVGVASGYTF.

This clonotype occurred many times. The V gene is TRBV3-1, the J gene TRBJ2-3; D is uncertain. Per the germline V gene, CDR1 is LGHDT and CDR2 is YNNKEL (reference sequence). The CDR3 is 14 residues long. Between the trimmed V and J ends, which lost 3 bases and 0 bases, there was a span of 7 bases. CDR3 sequence reads: CASSHSTSTDTQYF. CDR3 in DNA: TGTGCCAGCAGCCACTCCACTAGCACAGATACGCAGTATTTT.

Only a few counts were recorded for this clonotype. The CDR3 reads CSARDLGQGATGELFF. The CDR3 DNA reads as TGCAGTGCTAGAGACCTAGGACAGGGGGCAACCGGGGAGCTGTTTTTT. V is TRBV20-1 and J is TRBJ2-2, with TRBD1 matching over 11 bases. The V gene's germline CDR1 is DFQATT and CDR2 SNEGSKA (reference sequence). After removal of 0 bases from V and 5 bases from J, the junction contained 5 bases not matched to a gene. The CDR3 is 16 amino acids.

This clonotype was recorded at least ten times. This chain uses TRBV7-9 with TRBJ2-4, with a possible D match to TRBD2 (6 bases). The CDR3 runs 16 residues. The germline V gene has CDR1 SEHNR and CDR2 FQNEAQ (reference sequence). Trimming cost V 2 bases and J 0 bases, with 11 bases left between them. DNA of the CDR3: TGTGCCAGCAGCTTATTCGGGGGATTAGCCAAAAACATTCAGTACTTC. Its translation is CASSLFGGLAKNIQYF.

Remarks on this clonotype: A junction boundary mismatches the germline segment, possibly from a read error. The V and J genes are TRBV27 and TRBJ2-7; D remains ambiguous. The CDR3 has 11 amino acids. CDR1 is MNHEY, CDR2 SMNVEV, per germline (reference sequence). CDR3 protein: CASSSSYEQHF. CDR3 sequence (DNA): TGTGCCAGCAGTTCCTCTTACGAGCAGCACTTC.

This clonotype was counted only a few times. The rearrangement uses TRBV19 and TRBJ1-5; TRBD1 aligns across 9 bases. Germline values: CDR1 LNHDA, CDR2 SQIVND (reference sequence). The junction had 5 bases not matched to a gene; V was cut back by 4 bases and J by 10 bases. This CDR3 has 13 amino acids. As DNA, the CDR3 is TGTGCCAGTAGTAGCGACAGGGGGAACCCCCAGCATTTT. Translating it yields CASSSDRGNPQHF. Using reference TRBV19 and TRBJ1-5 for the parts outside the CDR3, the full variable domain is DGGITQSPKYLFRKEGQNVTLSCEQNLNHDAMYWYRQDPGQGLRLIYYSQIVNDFQKGDIAEGYSVSREKKESFPLTVTSAQKNPTAFYLCASSSDRGNPQHFGDGTRLSIL.

Of note for this clonotype: This may come from a read error, since a much larger clone is one base off. This chain links TRBV27 with TRBJ1-5; no clear D. The CDR3 sequence is 13 residues long. Looked up from germline, CDR1 is MNHEY and CDR2 is SMNVEV (reference sequence). With 1 base removed from V and 2 bases from J, the gap between germline ends came to 3 bases. The CDR3 sequence: CASSLWGNQPQHF. The DNA of the CDR3 is TGTGCCAGCAGTTTATGGGGCAATCAGCCCCAGCATTTT.

This sequence joins TRBV18 and TRBJ1-1, with TRBD1 matching 8 bases. The germline V gene encodes CDR1 KGHSH and CDR2 LQKENI. The CDR3 totals 13 residues. V lost 3 bases to trimming and J lost 7 bases; unmatched junction nucleotides: 4. The CDR3 reads CASSPDRGIEAFF. CDR3 nucleotides: TGTGCCAGCTCACCCGACAGGGGAATTGAAGCTTTCTTT.

Many counts were recorded for this clonotype. The chain is built from TRBV28 and TRBJ1-4, with 9 bases that match TRBD1. The CDR3 consists of 17 residues. In germline, CDR1 is MDHEN, CDR2 SYDVKM. Trimming took 5 bases from V and 7 from J; bases not matched to a gene: 14. CDR3 in amino acids: CASSTTGTGRVGEKLFF. The CDR3 DNA reads TGTGCCAGCAGTACGACCGGGACAGGGCGTGTGGGTGAAAAACTGTTTTTT.

There are a few counts of this clonotype. V and J are TRBV30 and TRBJ1-3; D uncertain. Trimming stripped 0 bases from V and 2 bases from J, with 5 bases between. The CDR3 is 13 amino acids. CDR1 and CDR2 (germline): GTSNPN, SVGIG (reference sequence). The CDR3 coding sequence is TGTGCCTGGAGTGTCCCAGCTGGAAACACCATATATTTT. This translates into CAWSVPAGNTIYF.

There are a few counts of this clonotype. The V call is TRBV5-1, the J call TRBJ2-5; 8 nucleotides line up with TRBD2. The CDR3 has 14 residues. Germline CDR1 and CDR2: SGHRS and YFSETQ. Trimming cost V 4 bases and J 5 bases; bases outside gene matches: 7. CDR3 nucleotide sequence: TGCGCCAGCAGCCTCGGGGGGGGGGCCGAGACCCAGTACTTC. Amino acid sequence: CASSLGGGAETQYF. The variable domain in full, completed from reference TRBV5-1 and TRBJ2-5, reads KAGVTQTPRYLIKTRGQQVTLSCSPISGHRSVSWYQQTPGQGLQFLFEYFSETQRNKGNFPGRFSGRQFSNSRSEMNVSTLELGDSALYLCASSLGGGAETQYFGPGTRLLVL.

The rearrangement links TRBV20-1 to TRBJ2-3; 7 nucleotides match TRBD1. The CDR3 length is 16 residues. With V trimmed by 3 bases and J by 9 bases, 18 bases remained unmatched. The V gene's germline CDR1 is DFQATT and CDR2 SNEGSKA (reference sequence). The CDR3 region is CSARDKQGLSGGTQYF. In nucleotides, the CDR3 is TGCAGTGCTAGGGACAAACAGGGGTTGTCGGGTGGGACGCAGTATTTT.